The 13 T cell receptor beta chains in this list originate from one sample, sequenced in a study of blood T cell repertoires in COVID-19. Sequencing was performed with immunoSEQ multiplex PCR; in TCRdb, only in-frame clones are kept and a portion is missing. The data show around 40,000 clones, roughly 89% seen once. Sequencing was carried out using peripheral blood. These TCRs come from a man aged 55 to 70 with active COVID-19.

V is TRBV11-1 and J is TRBJ2-5, with a weak D call TRBD2 (5 bases). The CDR3 runs to 14 residues. Trimming took off 5 bases at V and 3 bases at J, with 13 bases between the two ends. CDR1 and CDR2 (germline): SGHAT, FQDESV (reference sequence). CDR3 protein: CASSPPEAKETQYF. In nucleotides, the CDR3 is TGTGCCAGCAGCCCACCGGAGGCAAAAGAGACCCAGTACTTC.

This chain joins TRBV30 and TRBJ2-1; 7 bases line up with TRBD1. This CDR3 is built from 13 residues. Germline CDR1 and CDR2: GTSNPN and SVGIG (reference sequence). The ends lost 4 bases at V and 14 bases at J; junction bases unmatched: 14. This chain's CDR3 is CAWKGASYPTKFF. DNA of the CDR3: TGTGCCTGGAAGGGGGCCTCCTACCCTACGAAGTTCTTC. Based on the CDR3 plus reference TRBV30 and TRBJ2-1, the full variable domain is SQTIHQWPATLVQPVGSPLSLECTVEGTSNPNLYWYRQAAGRGLQLLFYSVGIGQISSEVPQNLSASRPQDRQFILSSKKLLLSDSGFYLCAWKGASYPTKFFGPGTRLTVL.

The chain links TRBV11-2 to TRBJ2-1; 11 nucleotides line up with TRBD2. The CDR3 covers 17 residues. Germline trimming cut 2 bases from V and 4 bases from J; bases unmatched to any gene: 7. The germline gives CDR1 SGHAT, CDR2 FQNNGV. In nucleotides, the CDR3 is TGTGCCAGCAGCTTAAGTTATGCTAGCGGGGGGTACAATGAGCAGTTCTTC. Its translation is CASSLSYASGGYNEQFF.

The chain recombines TRBV28 with TRBJ2-1; 9 positions match TRBD2. Germline CDR1 and CDR2: MDHEN and SYDVKM. Trimming cost V 4 bases and J 10 bases; bases outside gene matches: 5. The CDR3 has 13 residues. CDR3 sequence: CASSSPTSGEQFF. The CDR3 DNA is TGTGCCAGCAGTTCCCCAACTAGCGGGGAGCAGTTCTTC.

The rearrangement links TRBV4-1 to TRBJ2-7; TRBD2 matches at 9 bases. V lost 2 bases and J lost 0; bases outside the gene matches: 8. The CDR3 has 17 amino acids. Germline CDR1 reads MGHRA; CDR2 reads YSYEKL. CDR3 amino acids: CASSQLLAGGGSYEQYF. In nucleotides, the CDR3 is TGCGCCAGCAGCCAATTACTAGCGGGCGGGGGCTCCTACGAGCAGTACTTC.

The genes are TRBV5-1 and TRBJ1-6; 10 nucleotides match TRBD1. Germline V gene data show CDR1 as SGHRS and CDR2 as YFSETQ. The J segment lost 7 bases and the V segment lost 3 bases, leaving 7 bases of the junction unmatched. The CDR3 covers 16 residues. This CDR3 reads CASSYLGGQGNSPLHF. CDR3 bases: TGCGCCAGCAGCTATCTCGGGGGACAGGGGAATTCACCCCTCCACTTT.

The chain has TRBV28 and TRBJ2-7; D call uncertain. The V end was cut by 7 bases, the J end by 1 base, with 11 bases between. There are 13 residues in the CDR3. Germline lookup yields CDR1 MDHEN and CDR2 SYDVKM. CDR3 in amino acids: CASKRIGSYEQYF. CDR3 DNA: TGTGCCAGCAAAAGAATCGGTTCCTACGAGCAGTACTTC.

On this clone: The same CDR3 is also encoded by other DNA sequences in this sample. This rearrangement joins TRBV12-3 or TRBV12-4 to TRBJ1-5; no reliable D call. Trimming removed 3 bases at V and 7 bases at J, with 10 bases between. The CDR3 has 13 amino acids. The CDR3: CASSLREGQPQHF. The CDR3 DNA follows: TGTGCCAGCAGTTTGAGGGAGGGCCAGCCCCAGCATTTT.

V usage is TRBV12-2 and J usage is TRBJ2-5; the D call TRBD2 from the table was never checked on the DNA. TRBV12-2 corresponds to a pseudogene. The CDR3 sequence is 17 residues long. The CDR3 region is CASRLGGSGRSGETQYF. CDR3 DNA: TGTGCAAGTCGCTTAGGTGGTAGCGGGAGAAGTGGAGAGACCCAGTACTTC.

V is TRBV29-1 and J is TRBJ2-1; 14 nucleotides agree with TRBD2. The CDR3 is 17 amino acids. Germline-derived CDR1 and CDR2 are SQVTM and ANQGSEA. The ends lost 6 bases at V and 12 bases at J; junction bases unmatched: 19. The CDR3 spells CSVPGNNGLAGGGGQFF. The CDR3 nucleotides are TGCAGCGTCCCCGGTAACAACGGACTAGCGGGAGGAGGAGGGCAGTTCTTC.

As to this clone: The same CDR3 arises from other DNA sequences in this sample as well. This chain joins TRBV5-1 and TRBJ2-3; D is undetermined. The CDR3 length is 12 residues. CDR1 and CDR2 from the germline V gene are SGHRS and YFSETQ. Trimming pared 1 base from V and 4 bases from J, leaving 4 bases between. In nucleotides, the CDR3 is TGCGCCAGCAGCTTGTCAGCAGATACGCAGTATTTT. Translating gives CASSLSADTQYF.

V usage is TRBV2 and J usage is TRBJ2-4; TRBD1 matches 7 bases. Per the germline V gene, CDR1 is SNHLY and CDR2 is FYNNEI. V dropped 8 bases and J dropped 8; count of bases not matched to a gene: 12. CDR3 length: 14 residues. The CDR3 coding sequence is TGTGCCAGCGCTGGGGACAGAATGGCGGACATTCAGTACTTC. As protein: CASAGDRMADIQYF.

The V call is TRBV29-1, the J call TRBJ2-2; D is perhaps TRBD1 (5 bases). Trimming shortened V by 6 bases and J by 6 bases, and 11 bases separated the two germline ends. In germline, CDR1 is SQVTM, CDR2 ANQGSEA. The CDR3 runs to 12 residues. The CDR3 spells CSVGSTAGELFF. As DNA, the CDR3 is TGCAGCGTCGGCTCGACAGCCGGGGAGCTGTTTTTT.